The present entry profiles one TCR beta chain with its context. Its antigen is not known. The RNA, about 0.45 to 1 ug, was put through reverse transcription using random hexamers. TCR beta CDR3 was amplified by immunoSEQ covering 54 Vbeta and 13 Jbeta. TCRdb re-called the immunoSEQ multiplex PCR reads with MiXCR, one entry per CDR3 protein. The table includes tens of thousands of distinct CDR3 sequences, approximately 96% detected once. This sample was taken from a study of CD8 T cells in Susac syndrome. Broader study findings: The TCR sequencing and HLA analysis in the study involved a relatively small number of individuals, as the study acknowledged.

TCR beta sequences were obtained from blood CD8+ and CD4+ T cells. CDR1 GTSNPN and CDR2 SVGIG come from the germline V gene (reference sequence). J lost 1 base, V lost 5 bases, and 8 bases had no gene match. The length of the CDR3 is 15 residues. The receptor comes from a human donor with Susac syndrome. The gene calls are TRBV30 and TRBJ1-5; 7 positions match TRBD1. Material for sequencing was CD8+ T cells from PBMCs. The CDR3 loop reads CAWSLGTVSNQPQHF. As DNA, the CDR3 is TGTGCCTGGTCCCTGGGGACAGTCAGCAATCAGCCCCAGCATTTT. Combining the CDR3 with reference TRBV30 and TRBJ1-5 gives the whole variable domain SQTIHQWPATLVQPVGSPLSLECTVEGTSNPNLYWYRQAAGRGLQLLFYSVGIGQISSEVPQNLSASRPQDRQFILSSKKLLLSDSGFYLCAWSLGTVSNQPQHFGDGTRLSIL.